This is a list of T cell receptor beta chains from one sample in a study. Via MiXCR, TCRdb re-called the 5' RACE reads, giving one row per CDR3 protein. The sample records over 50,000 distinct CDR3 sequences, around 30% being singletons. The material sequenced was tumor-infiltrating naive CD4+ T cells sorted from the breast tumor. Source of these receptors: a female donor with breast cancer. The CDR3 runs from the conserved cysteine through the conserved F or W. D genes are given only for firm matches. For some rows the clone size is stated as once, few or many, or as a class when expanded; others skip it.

CDR3: CSASGRETQYF
DNA: TGCAGTGCTAGCGGGAGAGAGACCCAGTACTTC
size: -
V: TRBV20-1
D: -
J: TRBJ2-5

CDR3: CASSYSMGQEETQYF
DNA: TGTGCCAGCAGTTACTCGATGGGACAAGAAGAGACCCAGTACTTC
size: once
V: TRBV6-2/TRBV6-3
D: -
J: TRBJ2-5

CDR3: CASSQDYGSYNEQFF
DNA: TGCGCCAGCAGCCAAGATTACGGGAGTTACAATGAGCAGTTCTTC
size: -
V: TRBV4-3
D: -
J: TRBJ2-1

CDR3: CSGLRPGGYGYTF
DNA: TGCAGCGGCCTAAGACCTGGGGGCTATGGCTACACCTTC
size: many
V: TRBV29-1
D: -
J: TRBJ1-2

CDR3: CASSGGTGTGNQPQHF
DNA: TGTGCCAGCAGTGGCGGGACCGGGACAGGGAATCAGCCCCAGCATTTT
size: many
V: TRBV6-1
D: TRBD1
J: TRBJ1-5

CDR3: CASSLVPNYGYTF
DNA: TGTGCCAGCAGCTTAGTACCCAACTATGGCTACACCTTC
size: -
V: TRBV7-8
D: -
J: TRBJ1-2

CDR3: CASSPDGPVREQYF
DNA: TGTGCCAGCAGCCCCGACGGCCCCGTTCGCGAGCAGTACTTC
size: -
V: TRBV6-2/TRBV6-3
D: -
J: TRBJ2-7

CDR3: CSAGGPYLGTDTQYF
DNA: TGCAGTGCTGGAGGACCTTATTTGGGCACAGATACGCAGTATTTT
size: few
V: TRBV20-1
D: -
J: TRBJ2-3

CDR3: CASSQPIGLAKNIQYF
DNA: TGTGCCAGCAGCCAACCCATAGGGTTAGCCAAAAACATTCAGTACTTC
size: many
V: TRBV4-2
D: -
J: TRBJ2-4

CDR3: CASSYLPGQGSTEAFF
DNA: TGTGCCAGCAGCTACCTACCGGGACAGGGATCCACTGAAGCTTTCTTT
size: few
V: TRBV3-1
D: TRBD1
J: TRBJ1-1

CDR3: CASSLASGANTGELFF
DNA: TGCGCCAGCAGCTTGGCCTCAGGCGCGAACACCGGGGAGCTGTTTTTT
size: few
V: TRBV5-1
D: -
J: TRBJ2-2

CDR3: CASSLYAPTEQFF
DNA: TGTGCCAGCAGTTTGTACGCTCCTACTGAGCAGTTCTTC
size: -
V: TRBV27
D: -
J: TRBJ2-1

CDR3: CASSQEGYGAFF
DNA: TGTGCCAGCAGCCAAGAAGGGTATGGGGCTTTCTTT
size: -
V: TRBV3-1
D: -
J: TRBJ1-1

CDR3: CASSFSGRAGELFF
DNA: TGTGCCAGCAGCTTCAGCGGGAGGGCCGGGGAGCTGTTTTTT
size: few
V: TRBV7-3
D: TRBD2
J: TRBJ2-2

CDR3: CASSQQGSSSGANVLTF
DNA: TGTGCCAGCAGCCAACAGGGGTCCTCCTCTGGGGCCAACGTCCTGACTTTC
size: few
V: TRBV4-2
D: -
J: TRBJ2-6

CDR3: CASSEFKGTSRTDTQYF
DNA: TGTGCCAGCAGTGAATTTAAGGGGACATCGCGCACAGATACGCAGTATTTT
size: -
V: TRBV6-1
D: -
J: TRBJ2-3

CDR3: CASSQSNYGYTF
DNA: TGTGCCAGCAGCCAGAGTAACTATGGCTACACCTTC
size: few
V: TRBV11-2
D: -
J: TRBJ1-2

CDR3: CASVRDRASYEQYF
DNA: TGTGCCAGCGTCCGGGACAGGGCCTCCTACGAGCAGTACTTC
size: few
V: TRBV6-1
D: TRBD1
J: TRBJ2-7

CDR3: CASSKTGLAGDNEQFF
DNA: TGTGCCAGCTCTAAAACCGGACTTGCAGGTGACAATGAGCAGTTCTTC
size: many
V: TRBV6-2/TRBV6-3
D: -
J: TRBJ2-1

CDR3: CASSQDTPYYEQYF
DNA: TGCGCCAGCAGCCAAGATACCCCCTACTACGAGCAGTACTTC
size: -
V: TRBV4-3
D: -
J: TRBJ2-7

CDR3: CASSVGQIADTQYF
DNA: TGTGCCAGCAGCGTAGGCCAGATCGCAGATACGCAGTATTTT
size: few
V: TRBV9
D: -
J: TRBJ2-3

CDR3: CASSEPSMDTQYF
DNA: TGTGCCAGCAGTGAACCTTCCATGGATACGCAGTATTTT
size: -
V: TRBV2
D: -
J: TRBJ2-3

CDR3: CSARPSSAQGKAQYF
DNA: TGCAGTGCTAGACCCTCTAGCGCCCAGGGGAAGGCCCAGTACTTC
size: many
V: TRBV20-1
D: -
J: TRBJ2-5

CDR3: CAWSGLAGQETQYF
DNA: TGTGCCTGGAGTGGGCTAGCGGGCCAAGAGACCCAGTACTTC
size: medium-sized
V: TRBV30
D: TRBD2
J: TRBJ2-5

CDR3: CASSLESPNYGYTF
DNA: TGCGCCAGCAGCTTGGAGTCACCAAACTATGGCTACACCTTC
size: few
V: TRBV5-1
D: -
J: TRBJ1-2

CDR3: CASCLGTTYNERFF
DNA: TGCGCCAGCTGCTTGGGGACTACTTACAATGAGCGGTTCTTC
size: -
V: TRBV5-1
D: TRBD2
J: TRBJ2-1

CDR3: CSVEDPRNVLQGDQETQYF
DNA: TGCAGCGTTGAAGACCCTAGGAACGTCTTGCAGGGGGATCAAGAGACCCAGTACTTC
size: many
V: TRBV29-1
D: TRBD1
J: TRBJ2-5

CDR3: CSAAGPSYEQYF
DNA: TGCAGTGCCGCTGGACCCTCCTACGAGCAGTACTTC
size: few
V: TRBV20-1
D: -
J: TRBJ2-7

CDR3: CASSFLIEQFF
DNA: TGTGCCAGCAGCTTCCTCATTGAGCAGTTCTTC
size: large
V: TRBV7-2
D: -
J: TRBJ2-1

CDR3: CASSEEGQDFFPAFF
DNA: TGTGCCAGCAGTGAAGAGGGACAGGACTTTTTCCCAGCTTTCTTT
size: few
V: TRBV6-1
D: TRBD1
J: TRBJ1-1

CDR3: CASSLAGGGYNEQFF
DNA: TGTGCCAGCAGCTTGGCCGGGGGAGGGTACAATGAGCAGTTCTTC
size: -
V: TRBV5-4
D: TRBD2
J: TRBJ2-1